One and the same sample provided the 21 T cell receptor beta chains below, sequenced in a study of control samples from healthy donors and cancer patients. Only in-frame clones appear in the TCRdb table, and some are missing; sequencing was by immunoSEQ multiplex PCR. The sample has some 120,000 clones; approximately 87% are singletons. The material sequenced was blood. The origin of the receptors is a man between 25 and 39 years old in good health.

The chain is built from TRBV9 and TRBJ1-1, with D perhaps TRBD1 (5 bases). Per the germline V gene, CDR1 is SGDLS and CDR2 is YYNGEE. V was trimmed by 4 bases and J by 7 bases, leaving 11 bases between them. CDR3 length: 12 amino acids. DNA of the CDR3: TGTGCCAGCAGCCCGGGGGTTGGTGAAGCTTTCTTT. Amino acid sequence: CASSPGVGEAFF.

This clone was detected a few times. The chain joins TRBV10-1 to TRBJ1-1, with a tentative D call TRBD1 (5 bases). The CDR3 sequence is 15 residues long. V lost 5 bases to trimming and J lost 2 bases, with 15 bases between them. Germline values: CDR1 WNHNN, CDR2 SYGVQD (reference sequence). The CDR3 loop is CASSRGSGSNTEAFF. CDR3 sequence (DNA): TGCGCCAGCAGTAGGGGATCCGGGTCCAACACTGAAGCTTTCTTT.

This clone is a singleton in its sample. The chain is built from TRBV29-1 and TRBJ2-5; no definite D call. The CDR3 runs 11 residues. The V end lost 4 bases, the J end lost 5 bases, and 8 bases lay between the germline ends. From germline, CDR1 is SQVTM and CDR2 ANQGSEA. CDR3 amino acids: CSVGRQETQYF. The CDR3 DNA reads as TGCAGCGTTGGTAGGCAGGAGACCCAGTACTTC.

The rearrangement links TRBV3-1 (or the pseudogene TRBV3-2) to TRBJ2-1, with D possibly called TRBD1 or TRBD2 (5 bases each). Germline CDR1 and CDR2: LGHDT and YNNKEL (reference sequence). This CDR3 contains 13 residues. V was trimmed by 4 bases and J by 7 bases, leaving 11 bases between them. The CDR3 DNA sequence: TGTGCCAGCAGCCTTATGGGGGAGAATGAGCAGTTCTTC. Residues: CASSLMGENEQFF.

The chain has TRBV5-5 and TRBJ1-2; 7 bases match TRBD1. Trimming at V came to 5 bases and at J to 2 bases, leaving 6 bases not matched to a gene. Germline-derived CDR1 and CDR2 are SGHKS and YYEKEE (reference sequence). This CDR3 spans 14 amino acids. The CDR3 nucleotides read TGTGCCAGCAGGAAAGGACAGGAGAACTATGGCTACACCTTC. This codes for CASRKGQENYGYTF.

V usage is TRBV7-9 and J usage is TRBJ2-2; TRBD1 or TRBD2 may be the D gene (6 bases each). Trimming pared 4 bases from V and 4 bases from J, leaving 13 bases between. The CDR3 extends over 15 amino acids. Germline lookup yields CDR1 SEHNR and CDR2 FQNEAQ (reference sequence). This CDR3 reads CASSSRGPSTGELFF. The CDR3 bases are TGTGCCAGCAGCTCCCGGGGGCCTAGCACCGGGGAGCTGTTTTTT.

The gene calls are TRBV23-1 and TRBJ2-7; D uncertain. TRBV23-1 counts as an open reading frame of uncertain function. This CDR3 has 13 amino acids. The V end lost 3 bases, the J end lost 4 bases, and 10 bases lay between the germline ends. The CDR3 loop reads CASSQPVEYEQYV. In nucleotides, the CDR3 is TGCGCCAGCAGTCAGCCCGTGGAATACGAGCAGTACGTC.

The rearrangement uses TRBV27 and TRBJ1-1; D is perhaps TRBD1 (5 bases). CDR1 MNHEY and CDR2 SMNVEV come from the germline V gene (reference sequence). The CDR3 spans 17 residues. V lost 3 bases, J lost 0 bases, and 17 bases lay in between. The CDR3 DNA reads as TGTGCCAGCAGTTTGCGTCCGCAGGCGGGGGTGAACACTGAAGCTTTCTTT. It encodes CASSLRPQAGVNTEAFF.

V gene TRBV27 combines with J gene TRBJ1-1, with D unclear. This CDR3 has 12 residues. V dropped 8 bases and J dropped 7 bases, with 14 bases sitting between them. Germline CDR1 and CDR2: MNHEY and SMNVEV (reference sequence). CDR3 protein: CASSPGSGEAFF. In nucleotides, the CDR3 is TGTGCCAGCTCGCCGGGGTCAGGTGAAGCTTTCTTT.

This clone was observed once. The V gene is TRBV30, the J gene TRBJ1-3; tentatively, D is TRBD1 (6 bases). Germline V gene lookup returns CDR1 GTSNPN and CDR2 SVGIG (reference sequence). The CDR3 spans 13 residues. DNA for the CDR3: TGTGCTTACAGGGTGGGGGGGCATCACACCATATATTTT. It translates to CAYRVGGHHTIYF.

By share, this clone ranks as medium-sized. The chain couples TRBV5-4 to TRBJ1-6, with a tentative D call TRBD1 (5 bases). Germline V gene data show CDR1 as SGHNT and CDR2 as YYREEE (reference sequence). V was pared by 2 bases and J by 7 bases, with 19 bases between. This CDR3 spans 17 amino acids. The CDR3 coding sequence is TGTGCCAGCAGCTTCGCGGCAGGGAGGTTGCGGAATTCACCCCTCCACTTT. As protein: CASSFAAGRLRNSPLHF.

The chain employs TRBV2 and TRBJ1-1; D might be TRBD1 (6 bases). V was pared by 0 bases and J by 5 bases, with 10 bases between. Germline V gives CDR1 SNHLY, CDR2 FYNNEI. The CDR3 runs 14 residues. CDR3 in DNA: TGTGCCAGCAGTGAAGCGGAAGGGGGGACTGAAGCTTTCTTT. It yields the protein CASSEAEGGTEAFF.

The DNA for the CDR3 is TGTGCCAGCAGCCTCGGGACAATCCCCTACGAGCAGTACGTC. It specifies CASSLGTIPYEQYV. J is TRBJ2-7 and V is TRBV28; tentatively, D is TRBD1 (6 bases). V was trimmed by 6 bases and J by 2 bases, leaving 14 bases between them. The germline gives CDR1 MDHEN, CDR2 SYDVKM. This CDR3 region has 14 residues.

V is TRBV25-1 and J is TRBJ2-4, with 8 bases lining up with TRBD1. Trimming removed 5 bases from V and 8 bases from J; junction bases left unmatched: 2. This CDR3 is 12 amino acids long. Per germline, CDR1 MGHDK and CDR2 SYGVNS. The CDR3 loop is CASSQGADIQYF. DNA for the CDR3: TGTGCCAGCAGTCAGGGGGCGGACATTCAGTACTTC.

This clone has only a few counts. The genes are TRBV6-5 and TRBJ2-3; D is perhaps TRBD1 or TRBD2 (5 bases each). V shed 7 bases and J shed 3 bases, with 11 bases lying between them. The CDR3 extends over 13 amino acids. Germline V lookup: CDR1 MNHEY, CDR2 SVGAGI. The CDR3 spells CASKIRETDTQYF. The CDR3 DNA sequence: TGTGCCAGCAAGATCAGGGAGACAGATACGCAGTATTTT.

The V call is TRBV6-6, the J call TRBJ2-6; perhaps TRBD1 as D (5 bases). With 3 bases removed from V and 2 bases from J, the gap between germline ends came to 8 bases. This CDR3 spans 15 amino acids. Germline V CDR1 and CDR2: MNHNY, SVGAGI (reference sequence). CDR3 residues: CASSYQGTGANVLTF. The DNA of the CDR3 is TGTGCCAGCAGTTATCAGGGTACTGGGGCCAACGTCCTGACTTTC.

CDR3 nucleotides: TGTGCCAGCAGTCTTACAGATACGCAGTATTTT. Protein: CASSLTDTQYF. The genes are TRBV3-1 (or the pseudogene TRBV3-2) and TRBJ2-3; D is unclear. V lost 6 bases to trimming and J lost 3 bases, with 4 bases between them. The CDR3 runs 11 residues. Germline assignment: CDR1 LGHDT and CDR2 YNNKEL (reference sequence).

This clone was counted between two and nine times. The chain employs TRBV6-1 and TRBJ1-5; perhaps TRBD1 as D (5 bases). The CDR3 sequence is 10 residues long. Per germline, CDR1 MNHNS and CDR2 SASEGT. V was pared by 0 bases and J by 16 bases, with 7 bases between. The CDR3 here is CASSEARVHF. CDR3 nucleotide sequence: TGTGCCAGCAGTGAAGCCAGGGTTCATTTT.

This chain connects TRBV2 to TRBJ1-2; D uncertain. Trimming removed 7 bases at V and 0 bases at J, with 12 bases between. Per the germline V gene, CDR1 is SNHLY and CDR2 is FYNNEI. The CDR3 is 14 residues long. CDR3 bases: TGTGCCAGCATTCTGGACGTAGCTAACTATGGCTACACCTTC. Protein sequence: CASILDVANYGYTF.

The rearrangement uses TRBV18 and TRBJ2-5; 14 bases are shared with TRBD2. This CDR3 is 16 amino acids long. Unmatched junction bases numbered 2, after V lost 2 bases and J lost 3 bases. Germline CDR1 is KGHSH and CDR2 is LQKENI. CDR3 sequence reads: CASSPGLAGGKETQYF. The CDR3 DNA follows: TGTGCCAGCTCACCAGGACTAGCGGGGGGAAAAGAGACCCAGTACTTC.

The chain joins TRBV6-5 to TRBJ1-5, with 10 bases matching TRBD1. The length of the CDR3 is 15 residues. The ends lost 6 bases at V and 5 bases at J; junction bases unmatched: 7. Germline values: CDR1 MNHEY, CDR2 SVGAGI. CDR3 sequence: CASRSTGGVHQPQHF. The CDR3, as DNA: TGTGCCAGCAGGTCGACAGGGGGCGTCCATCAGCCCCAGCATTTT.